The 10 T cell receptor beta chains below all came from one sample that was sequenced in a study of Tregs in tolerant kidney transplant recipients. Using immunoSEQ multiplex PCR, the repertoire was profiled, and TCRdb retains in-frame clones only, with some absent. The data contain roughly 66,000 clones, around nine tenths of them singletons. The source material was CD8+ T cells from blood, sampled before the transplant. These receptors originate from a human donor who received a combined kidney and bone marrow transplant.

The chain has TRBV11-2 and TRBJ2-2; D uncertain. The CDR3 runs to 14 residues. The germline V gene encodes CDR1 SGHAT and CDR2 FQNNGV. Trimming pared 3 bases from V and 6 bases from J, leaving 11 bases between. As DNA, the CDR3 is TGTGCCAGCAGCTTCGAGGCCACGGCCGGGGAGCTGTTTTTT. Its protein is CASSFEATAGELFF.

This clone has a single count. The V gene is TRBV4-1, the J gene TRBJ1-6; a possible D gene is TRBD1 (6 bases). CDR1 MGHRA and CDR2 YSYEKL come from the germline V gene. The CDR3 extends over 13 amino acids. V lost 6 bases and J 14 bases, leaving 17 bases between the germline ends. The CDR3 nucleotides are TGCGCCAGCAGACCTATTCTACAGGGCGCCCTCCACTTT. Encoded protein: CASRPILQGALHF.

J is TRBJ2-1 and V is TRBV7-9; TRBD1 agrees at 8 bases. Trimming cost V 4 bases and J 4 bases; bases outside gene matches: 9. This CDR3 is 16 amino acids long. Germline V gene lookup returns CDR1 SEHNR and CDR2 FQNEAQ (reference sequence). CDR3 sequence (DNA): TGTGCCAGCAGCTCCTACACAGGGGGTGGGTACAATGAGCAGTTCTTC. As protein: CASSSYTGGGYNEQFF.

The chain combines TRBV7-9 with TRBJ2-1, with 12 bases aligning to TRBD2. The V and J ends lost 5 bases and 8 bases, in that order; junction bases with no gene match: 13. Germline V CDR1 and CDR2: SEHNR, FQNEAQ (reference sequence). The CDR3 sequence is 17 residues long. The CDR3 is CASSPALPSGRGDEQFF. CDR3 in DNA: TGTGCCAGCAGCCCAGCACTGCCTAGCGGGAGGGGAGATGAGCAGTTCTTC.

V usage is TRBV13 and J usage is TRBJ2-3; 7 bases match TRBD1. The germline V gene encodes CDR1 PRHDT and CDR2 FYEKMQ (reference sequence). This CDR3 spans 14 amino acids. J lost 4 bases, V lost 5 bases, and 6 bases had no gene match. CDR3 residues: CASSTHRGPDTQYF. The DNA for the CDR3 is TGTGCCAGCAGCACCCACAGGGGACCAGATACGCAGTATTTT. The complete variable domain, with remaining parts taken from reference TRBV13 and TRBJ2-3, reads AAGVIQSPRHLIKEKRETATLKCYPIPRHDTVYWYQQGPGQDPQFLISFYEKMQSDKGSIPDRFSAQQFSDYHSELNMSSLELGDSALYFCASSTHRGPDTQYFGPGTRLTVL.

V and J are TRBV19 and TRBJ2-7; D is ambiguous. The germline CDR1 and CDR2 sequences are LNHDA and SQIVND (reference sequence). Between the trimmed V and J ends, which lost 1 base and 5 bases, there was a span of 18 bases. CDR3 length equals 16 residues. CDR3 residues: CASSIGLGMNNDEQYF. CDR3 nucleotide sequence: TGTGCCAGTAGTATAGGACTGGGTATGAATAACGACGAGCAGTACTTC.

This clone was seen only once. This chain connects TRBV27 to TRBJ2-6, with D perhaps matching TRBD1 (6 bases). Germline V gives CDR1 MNHEY, CDR2 SMNVEV (reference sequence). V lost 2 bases and J 0 bases, leaving 14 bases between the germline ends. The CDR3 extends over 18 amino acids. CDR3 nucleotides: TGTGCCAGCAGTTTAAGGACAGTTTCCTACTCTGGGGCCAACGTCCTGACTTTC. Translated, it gives CASSLRTVSYSGANVLTF.

This CDR3 is CASRSGKETQYF. The CDR3 DNA follows: TGTGCCAGCAGATCGGGGAAAGAGACCCAGTACTTC. V gene TRBV2 combines with J gene TRBJ2-5; a possible D gene is TRBD2 (5 bases). This CDR3 is 12 amino acids long. The V end was cut by 6 bases, the J end by 3 bases, with 8 bases between. CDR1 SNHLY and CDR2 FYNNEI come from the germline V gene.

The gene calls are TRBV28 and TRBJ1-1; 7 bases map to TRBD1. The ends lost 1 base at V and 4 bases at J; junction bases unmatched: 3. The V gene's germline CDR1 is MDHEN and CDR2 SYDVKM. CDR3 size: 14 residues. CDR3 in amino acids: CASSLSRGITEAFF. DNA for the CDR3: TGTGCCAGCAGTTTATCCAGGGGGATCACTGAAGCTTTCTTT.

This chain uses TRBV13 with TRBJ2-7; D unclear. V lost 0 bases to trimming and J lost 2 bases, with 8 bases between them. The CDR3 covers 14 residues. Germline assignment: CDR1 PRHDT and CDR2 FYEKMQ (reference sequence). The CDR3 loop is CASSLGESPYEQYF. In DNA, the CDR3 is TGTGCCAGCAGCTTAGGGGAGTCACCCTACGAGCAGTACTTC.